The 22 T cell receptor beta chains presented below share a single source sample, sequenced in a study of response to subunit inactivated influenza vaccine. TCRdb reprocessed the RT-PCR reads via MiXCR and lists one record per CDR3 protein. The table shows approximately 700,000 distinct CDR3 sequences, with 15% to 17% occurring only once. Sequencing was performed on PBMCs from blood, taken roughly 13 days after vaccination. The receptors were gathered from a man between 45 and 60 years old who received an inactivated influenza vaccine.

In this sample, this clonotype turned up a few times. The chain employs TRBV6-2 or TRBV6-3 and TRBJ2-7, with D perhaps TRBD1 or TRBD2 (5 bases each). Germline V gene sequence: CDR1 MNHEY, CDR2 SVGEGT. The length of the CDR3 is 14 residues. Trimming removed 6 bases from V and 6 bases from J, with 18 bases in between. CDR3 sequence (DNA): TGTGCCAGCAGAACGGGACCGCTACTCGGCGAGCAGTACTTC. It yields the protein CASRTGPLLGEQYF.

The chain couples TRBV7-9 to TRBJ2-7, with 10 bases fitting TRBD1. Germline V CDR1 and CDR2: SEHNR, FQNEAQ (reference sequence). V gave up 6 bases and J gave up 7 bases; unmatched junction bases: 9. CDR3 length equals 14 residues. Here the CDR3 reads CASRRTGGSGEQYF. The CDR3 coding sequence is TGTGCCAGCAGGCGGACAGGGGGGTCTGGAGAGCAGTACTTC.

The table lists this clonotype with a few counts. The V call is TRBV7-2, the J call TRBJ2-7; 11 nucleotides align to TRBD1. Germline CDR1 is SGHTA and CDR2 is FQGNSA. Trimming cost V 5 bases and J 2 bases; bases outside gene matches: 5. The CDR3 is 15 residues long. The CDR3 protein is CASSQDRGLPYEQYF. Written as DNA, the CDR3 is TGTGCCAGCAGCCAGGACAGGGGGCTACCCTACGAGCAGTACTTC.

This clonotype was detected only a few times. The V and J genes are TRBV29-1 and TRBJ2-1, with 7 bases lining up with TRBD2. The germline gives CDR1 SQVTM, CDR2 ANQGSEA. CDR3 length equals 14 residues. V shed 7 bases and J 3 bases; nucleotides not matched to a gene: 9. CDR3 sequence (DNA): TGCAGCGCCCGCTGGGAGGGAGGCTACAATGAGCAGTTCTTC. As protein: CSARWEGGYNEQFF.

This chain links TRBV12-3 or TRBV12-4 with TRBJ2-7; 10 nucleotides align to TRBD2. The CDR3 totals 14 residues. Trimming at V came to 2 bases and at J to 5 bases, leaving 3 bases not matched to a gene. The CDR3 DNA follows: TGTGCCAGCAGTTTACTAGCGGGAGTGGACGAGCAGTACTTC. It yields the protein CASSLLAGVDEQYF.

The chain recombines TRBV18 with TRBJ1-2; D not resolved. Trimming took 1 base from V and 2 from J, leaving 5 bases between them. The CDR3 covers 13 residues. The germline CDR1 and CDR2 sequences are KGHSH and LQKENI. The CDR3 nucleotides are TGTGCCAGCTCACCACAAAGAAACTATGGCTACACCTTC. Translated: CASSPQRNYGYTF. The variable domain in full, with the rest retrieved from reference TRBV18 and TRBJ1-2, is NAGVMQNPRHLVRRRGQEARLRCSPMKGHSHVYWYRQLPEEGLKFMVYLQKENIIDESGMPKERFSAEFPKEGPSILRIQQVVRGDSAAYFCASSPQRNYGYTFGSGTRLTVV.

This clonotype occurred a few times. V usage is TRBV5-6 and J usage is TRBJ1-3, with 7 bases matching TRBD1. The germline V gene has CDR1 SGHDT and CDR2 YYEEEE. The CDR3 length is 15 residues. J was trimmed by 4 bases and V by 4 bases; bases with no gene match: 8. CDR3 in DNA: TGTGCCAGCAGCCCGACAGGGCTTGGGGGAAACACCATATATTTT. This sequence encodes CASSPTGLGGNTIYF.

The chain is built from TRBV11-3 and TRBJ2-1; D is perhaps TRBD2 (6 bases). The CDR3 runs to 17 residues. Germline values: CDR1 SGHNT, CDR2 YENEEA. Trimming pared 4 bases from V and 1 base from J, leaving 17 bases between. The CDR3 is CASSSSWGVESYNEQFF. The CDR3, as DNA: TGTGCCAGCAGCTCCTCTTGGGGGGTCGAATCCTACAATGAGCAGTTCTTC.

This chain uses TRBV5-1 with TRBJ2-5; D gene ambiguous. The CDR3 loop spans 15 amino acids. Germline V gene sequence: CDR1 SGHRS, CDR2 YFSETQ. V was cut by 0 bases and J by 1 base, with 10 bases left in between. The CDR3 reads CASSLGDPRQETQYF. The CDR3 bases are TGCGCCAGCAGCTTGGGTGATCCACGCCAAGAGACCCAGTACTTC.

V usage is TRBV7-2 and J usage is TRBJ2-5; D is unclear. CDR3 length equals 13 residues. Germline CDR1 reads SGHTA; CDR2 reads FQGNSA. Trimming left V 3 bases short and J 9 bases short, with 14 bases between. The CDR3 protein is CASSFAGQVAQYF. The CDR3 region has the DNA TGTGCCAGCAGCTTTGCAGGTCAAGTGGCCCAGTACTTC.

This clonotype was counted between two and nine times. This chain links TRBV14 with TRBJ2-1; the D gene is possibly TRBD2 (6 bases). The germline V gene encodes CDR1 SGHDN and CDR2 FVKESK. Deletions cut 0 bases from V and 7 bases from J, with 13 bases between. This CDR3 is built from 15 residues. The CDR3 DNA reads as TGTGCCAGCAGCCAAGATACGGGGACTCCAAATGAGCAGTTCTTC. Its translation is CASSQDTGTPNEQFF.

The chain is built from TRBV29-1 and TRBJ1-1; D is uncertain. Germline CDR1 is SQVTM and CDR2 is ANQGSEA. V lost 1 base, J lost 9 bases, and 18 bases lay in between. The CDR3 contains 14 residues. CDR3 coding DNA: TGCAGCGTTGAAGTACCGGCGGAGGAAATTAAAGCTTTCTTT. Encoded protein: CSVEVPAEEIKAFF.

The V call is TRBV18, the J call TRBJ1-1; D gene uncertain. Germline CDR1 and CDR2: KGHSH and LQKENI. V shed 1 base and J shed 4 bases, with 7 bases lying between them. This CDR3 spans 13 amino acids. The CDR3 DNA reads TGTGCCAGCTCACCACGTATAATCACTGAAGCTTTCTTT. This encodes CASSPRIITEAFF.

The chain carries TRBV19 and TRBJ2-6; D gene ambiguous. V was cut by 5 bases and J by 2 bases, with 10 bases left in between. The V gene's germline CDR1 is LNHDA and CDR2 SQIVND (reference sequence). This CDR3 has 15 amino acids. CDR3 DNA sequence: TGTGCCAGTAGTGCCCATTTCCCTGGGGCCAACGTCCTGACTTTC. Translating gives CASSAHFPGANVLTF.

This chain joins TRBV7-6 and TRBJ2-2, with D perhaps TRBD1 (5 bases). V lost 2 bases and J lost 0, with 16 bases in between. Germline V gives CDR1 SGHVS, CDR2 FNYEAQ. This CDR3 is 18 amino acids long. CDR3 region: CASSLNYWGSPNTGELFF. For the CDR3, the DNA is TGTGCCAGCAGCTTAAATTATTGGGGCAGCCCGAACACCGGGGAGCTGTTTTTT. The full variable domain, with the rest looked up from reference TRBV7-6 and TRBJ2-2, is GAGVSQSPRYKVTKRGQDVALRCDPISGHVSLYWYRQALGQGPEFLTYFNYEAQQDKSGLPNDRFSAERPEGSISTLTIQRTEQRDSAMYRCASSLNYWGSPNTGELFFGEGSRLTVL.

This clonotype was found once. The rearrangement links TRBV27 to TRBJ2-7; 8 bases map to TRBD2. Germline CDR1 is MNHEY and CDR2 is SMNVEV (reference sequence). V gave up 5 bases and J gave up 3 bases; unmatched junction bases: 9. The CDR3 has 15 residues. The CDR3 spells CASSPRGGIGYEQYF. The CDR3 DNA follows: TGTGCCAGCAGTCCACGGGGGGGCATAGGCTACGAGCAGTACTTC.

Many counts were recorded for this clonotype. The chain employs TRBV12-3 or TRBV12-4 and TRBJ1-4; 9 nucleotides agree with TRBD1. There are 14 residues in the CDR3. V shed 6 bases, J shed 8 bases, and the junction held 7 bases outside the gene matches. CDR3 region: CASRSTGGDEKLFF. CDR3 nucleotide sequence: TGTGCCAGCAGATCGACAGGGGGAGACGAAAAACTGTTTTTT.

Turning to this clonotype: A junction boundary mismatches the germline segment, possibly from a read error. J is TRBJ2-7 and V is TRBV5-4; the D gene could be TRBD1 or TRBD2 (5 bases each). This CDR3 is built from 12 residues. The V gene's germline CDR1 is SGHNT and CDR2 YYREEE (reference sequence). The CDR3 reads CASSSGPGLRHF. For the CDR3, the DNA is TGTGCCAGCAGCTCGGGACCCGGATTAAGGCACTTC.

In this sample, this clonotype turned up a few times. CDR3 DNA sequence: TGTGCCAGCAGTTTTCGGACAGGGTGGTATGAGCAGTTCTTC. It specifies CASSFRTGWYEQFF. The chain recombines TRBV11-3 with TRBJ2-1, with TRBD1 identical over 8 bases. CDR1 and CDR2 from the germline V gene are SGHNT and YENEEA. The CDR3 totals 14 residues. The J segment lost 8 bases and the V segment lost 6 bases, leaving 9 bases of the junction unmatched. The whole variable domain, filled in from reference TRBV11-3 and TRBJ2-1, reads EAGVVQSPRYKIIEKKQPVAFWCNPISGHNTLYWYLQNLGQGPELLIRYENEEAVDDSQLPKDRFSAERLKGVDSTLKIQPAELGDSAVYLCASSFRTGWYEQFFGPGTRLTVL.

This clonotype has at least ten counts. CDR3 protein: CASSQAGQGRNEQFF. The CDR3 nucleotides read TGTGCCAGCAGCCAAGCCGGACAGGGGAGGAATGAGCAGTTCTTC. The V and J genes are TRBV4-2 and TRBJ2-1; 9 positions match TRBD1. V trimming: 1 base; J trimming: 7 bases; junction bases outside the gene matches: 5. Germline loops: CDR1 LGHNA, CDR2 YNFKEQ. CDR3 length equals 15 residues.

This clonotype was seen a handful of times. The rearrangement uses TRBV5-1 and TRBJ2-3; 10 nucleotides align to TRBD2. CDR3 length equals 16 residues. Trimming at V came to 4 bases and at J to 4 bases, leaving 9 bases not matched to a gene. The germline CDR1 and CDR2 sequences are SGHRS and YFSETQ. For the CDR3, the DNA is TGCGCCAGCAGCCGGGGGGGGACTAGCGAGGCAGATACGCAGTATTTT. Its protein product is CASSRGGTSEADTQYF.

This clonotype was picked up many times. CDR3: CASSIPGRGSVYGYTF. The CDR3 DNA follows: TGTGCCAGCAGTATCCCGGGCAGGGGGTCTGTCTATGGCTACACCTTC. The rearrangement joins TRBV7-2 to TRBJ1-2, with TRBD1 matching 7 bases. Unmatched junction bases numbered 14, after V lost 6 bases and J lost 4 bases. Germline CDR1 reads SGHTA; CDR2 reads FQGNSA. CDR3 length: 16 amino acids.